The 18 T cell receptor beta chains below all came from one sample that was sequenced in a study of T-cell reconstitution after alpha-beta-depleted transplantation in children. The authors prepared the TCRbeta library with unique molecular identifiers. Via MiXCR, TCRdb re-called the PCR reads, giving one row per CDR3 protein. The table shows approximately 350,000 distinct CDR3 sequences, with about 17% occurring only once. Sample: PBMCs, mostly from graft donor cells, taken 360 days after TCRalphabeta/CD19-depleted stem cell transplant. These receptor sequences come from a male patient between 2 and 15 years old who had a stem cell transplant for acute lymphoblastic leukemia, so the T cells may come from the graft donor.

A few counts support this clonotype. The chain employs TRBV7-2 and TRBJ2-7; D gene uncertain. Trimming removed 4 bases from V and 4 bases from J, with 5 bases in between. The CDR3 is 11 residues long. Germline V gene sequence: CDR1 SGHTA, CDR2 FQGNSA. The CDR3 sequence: CASSSKYEQYF. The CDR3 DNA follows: TGTGCCAGCAGCTCCAAGTACGAGCAGTACTTC.

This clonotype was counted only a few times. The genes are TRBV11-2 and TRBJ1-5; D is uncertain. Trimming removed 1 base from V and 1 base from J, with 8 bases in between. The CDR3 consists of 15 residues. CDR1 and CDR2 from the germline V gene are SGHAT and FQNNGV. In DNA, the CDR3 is TGTGCCAGCAGCTTAGGAGGGAGGAGCAATCAGCCCCAGCATTTT. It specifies CASSLGGRSNQPQHF.

As DNA, the CDR3 is TGCAGCGTTGAAGATCCCGGGAGGAGCCGAGAGACCCAGTACTTC. Its protein is CSVEDPGRSRETQYF. The chain carries TRBV29-1 and TRBJ2-5; 7 bases match TRBD2. Germline V lookup: CDR1 SQVTM, CDR2 ANQGSEA. This CDR3 spans 15 amino acids. The junction had 8 bases not matched to a gene; V was cut back by 0 bases and J by 4 bases.

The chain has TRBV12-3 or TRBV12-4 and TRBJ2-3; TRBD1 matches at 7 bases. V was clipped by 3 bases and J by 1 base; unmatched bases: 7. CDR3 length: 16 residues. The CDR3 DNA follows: TGTGCCAGCAGTTTGAGGAGACAGGGAGGCACAGATACGCAGTATTTT. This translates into CASSLRRQGGTDTQYF.

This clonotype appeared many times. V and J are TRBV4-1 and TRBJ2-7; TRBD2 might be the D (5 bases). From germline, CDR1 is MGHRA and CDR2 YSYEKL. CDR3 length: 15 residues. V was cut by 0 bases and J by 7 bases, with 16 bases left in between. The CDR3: CASSQEFSLSGEQYF. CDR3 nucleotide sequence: TGCGCCAGCAGCCAAGAGTTTTCCCTCTCGGGGGAGCAGTACTTC.

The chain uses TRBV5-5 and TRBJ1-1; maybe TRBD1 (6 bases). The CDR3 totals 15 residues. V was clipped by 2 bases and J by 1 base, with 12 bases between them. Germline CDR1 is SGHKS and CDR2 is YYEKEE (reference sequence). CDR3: CASSFWQGRNTEAFF. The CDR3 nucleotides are TGTGCCAGCAGCTTTTGGCAGGGGAGGAACACTGAAGCTTTCTTT.

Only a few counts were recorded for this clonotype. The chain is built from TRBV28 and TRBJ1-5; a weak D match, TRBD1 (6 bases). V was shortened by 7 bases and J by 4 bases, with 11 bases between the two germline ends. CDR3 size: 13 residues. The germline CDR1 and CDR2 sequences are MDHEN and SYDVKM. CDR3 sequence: CASTPRGNQPQHF. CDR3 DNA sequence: TGTGCCAGCACCCCCAGGGGAAATCAGCCCCAGCATTTT.

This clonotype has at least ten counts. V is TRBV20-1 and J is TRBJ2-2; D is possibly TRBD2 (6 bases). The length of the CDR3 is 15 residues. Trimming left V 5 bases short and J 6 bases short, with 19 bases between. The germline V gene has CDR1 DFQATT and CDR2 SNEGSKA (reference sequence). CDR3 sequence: CSAYPPTRAAGELFF. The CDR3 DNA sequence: TGCAGTGCTTATCCCCCGACTAGGGCGGCCGGGGAGCTGTTTTTT.

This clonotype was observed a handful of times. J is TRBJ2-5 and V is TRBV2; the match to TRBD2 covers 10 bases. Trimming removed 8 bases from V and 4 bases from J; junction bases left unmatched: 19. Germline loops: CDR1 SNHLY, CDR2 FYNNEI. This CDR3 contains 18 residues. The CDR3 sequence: CASRFPGLATQSRETQYF. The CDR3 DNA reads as TGTGCCAGCCGCTTCCCGGGACTAGCGACACAAAGCCGAGAGACCCAGTACTTC.

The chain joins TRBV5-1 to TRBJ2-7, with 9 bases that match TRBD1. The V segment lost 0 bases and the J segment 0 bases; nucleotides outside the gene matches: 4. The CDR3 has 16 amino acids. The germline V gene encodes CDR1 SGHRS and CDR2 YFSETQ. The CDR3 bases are TGCGCCAGCAGCTTGGGGGACAGGGAGAGCTCCTACGAGCAGTACTTC. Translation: CASSLGDRESSYEQYF.

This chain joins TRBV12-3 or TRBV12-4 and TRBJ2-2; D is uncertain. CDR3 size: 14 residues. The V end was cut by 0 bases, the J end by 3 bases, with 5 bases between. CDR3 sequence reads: CASSLARDTGELFF. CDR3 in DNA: TGTGCCAGCAGTTTAGCTAGGGACACCGGGGAGCTGTTTTTT.

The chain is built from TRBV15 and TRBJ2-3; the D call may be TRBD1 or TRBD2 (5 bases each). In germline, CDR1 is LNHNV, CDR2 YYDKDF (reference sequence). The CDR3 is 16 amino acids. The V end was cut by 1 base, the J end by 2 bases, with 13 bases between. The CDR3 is CATSRGLGPTTDTQYF. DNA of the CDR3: TGTGCCACCAGCAGAGGGTTGGGACCTACCACAGATACGCAGTATTTT. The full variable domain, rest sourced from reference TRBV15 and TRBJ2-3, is DAMVIQNPRYQVTQFGKPVTLSCSQTLNHNVMYWYQQKSSQAPKLLFHYYDKDFNNEADTPDNFQSRRPNTSFCFLDIRSPGLGDTAMYLCATSRGLGPTTDTQYFGPGTRLTVL.

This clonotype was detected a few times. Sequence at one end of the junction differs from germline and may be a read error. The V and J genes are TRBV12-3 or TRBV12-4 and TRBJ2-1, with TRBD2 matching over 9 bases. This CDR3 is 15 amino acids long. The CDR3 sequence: CASSLAGAGYNEQFF. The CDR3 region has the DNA TGTGCCAGCAGCTTAGCGGGGGCGGGATACAATGAGCAGTTCTTC.

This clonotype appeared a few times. The CDR3 loop is CASSPGTVFNQPQHF. The CDR3 DNA is TGTGCCAGCAGTCCGGGGACAGTTTTCAATCAGCCCCAGCATTTT. The chain employs TRBV12-3 or TRBV12-4 and TRBJ1-5; 7 bases map to TRBD1. This CDR3 is built from 15 residues. V shed 5 bases and J 3 bases; nucleotides not matched to a gene: 7.

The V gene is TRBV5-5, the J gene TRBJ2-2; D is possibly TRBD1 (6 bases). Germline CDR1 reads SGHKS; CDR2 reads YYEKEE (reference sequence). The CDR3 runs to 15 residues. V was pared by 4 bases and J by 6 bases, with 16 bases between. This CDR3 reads CASSAQQGRAGELFF. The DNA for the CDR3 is TGTGCCAGCAGCGCGCAACAGGGTCGGGCCGGGGAGCTGTTTTTT.

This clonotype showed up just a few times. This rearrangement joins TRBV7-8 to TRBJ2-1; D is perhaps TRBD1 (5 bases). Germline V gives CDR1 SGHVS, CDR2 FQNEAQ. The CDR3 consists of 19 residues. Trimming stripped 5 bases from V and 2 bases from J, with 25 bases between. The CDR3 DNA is TGTGCCAGCAGCCCACTTCGACAGAGCCGCGCCAGTACCTACAATGAGCAGTTCTTC. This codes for CASSPLRQSRASTYNEQFF.

The CDR3 coding sequence is TGTGCCAGCAGTTTAAGTCCTACCATTATCACCGGGGAGCTGTTTTTT. Encoded protein: CASSLSPTIITGELFF. V is TRBV12-3 or TRBV12-4 and J is TRBJ2-2; D is ambiguous. CDR3 length: 16 residues. Trimming stripped 2 bases from V and 4 bases from J, with 14 bases between.

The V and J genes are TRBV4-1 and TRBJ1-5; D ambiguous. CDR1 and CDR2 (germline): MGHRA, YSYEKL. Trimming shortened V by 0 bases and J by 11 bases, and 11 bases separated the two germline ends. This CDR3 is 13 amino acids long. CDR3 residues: CASSQEVSGAQHF. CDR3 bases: TGCGCCAGCAGCCAAGAGGTCAGTGGGGCCCAGCATTTT.